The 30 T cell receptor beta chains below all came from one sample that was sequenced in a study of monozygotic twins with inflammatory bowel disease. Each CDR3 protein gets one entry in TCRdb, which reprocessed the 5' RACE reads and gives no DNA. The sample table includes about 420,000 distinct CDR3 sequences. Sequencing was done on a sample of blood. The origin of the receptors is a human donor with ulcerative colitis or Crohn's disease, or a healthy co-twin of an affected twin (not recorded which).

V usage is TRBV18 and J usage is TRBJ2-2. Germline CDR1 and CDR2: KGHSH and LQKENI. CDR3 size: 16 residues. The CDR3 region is CASSLSGTTNTGELFF.

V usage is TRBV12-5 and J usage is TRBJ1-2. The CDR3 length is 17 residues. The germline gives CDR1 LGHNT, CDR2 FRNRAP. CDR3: CASGFNIQSGSDYGYTF.

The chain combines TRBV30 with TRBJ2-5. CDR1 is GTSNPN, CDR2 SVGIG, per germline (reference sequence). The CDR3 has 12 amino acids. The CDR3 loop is CAWSVLGETQYF.

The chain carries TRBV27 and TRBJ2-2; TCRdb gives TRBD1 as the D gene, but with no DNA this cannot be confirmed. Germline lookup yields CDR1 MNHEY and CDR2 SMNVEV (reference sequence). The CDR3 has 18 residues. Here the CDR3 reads CASSFLIAAGQGAGELFF.

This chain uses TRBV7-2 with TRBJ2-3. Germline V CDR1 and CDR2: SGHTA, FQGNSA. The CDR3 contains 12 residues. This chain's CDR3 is CASSSFADTQYF.

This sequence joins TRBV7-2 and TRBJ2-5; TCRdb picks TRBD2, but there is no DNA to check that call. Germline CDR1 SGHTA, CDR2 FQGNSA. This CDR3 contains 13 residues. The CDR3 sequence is CASSETSGETQYF.

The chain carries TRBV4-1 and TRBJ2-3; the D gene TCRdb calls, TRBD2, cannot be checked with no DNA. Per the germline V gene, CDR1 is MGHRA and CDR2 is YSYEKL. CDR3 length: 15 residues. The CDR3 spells CASSQEGRAPDTQYF.

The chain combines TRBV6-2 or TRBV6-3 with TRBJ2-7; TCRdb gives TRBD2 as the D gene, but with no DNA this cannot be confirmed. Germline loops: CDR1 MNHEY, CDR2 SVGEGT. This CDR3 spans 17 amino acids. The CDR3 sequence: CASSSVPLGATNYEQYF.

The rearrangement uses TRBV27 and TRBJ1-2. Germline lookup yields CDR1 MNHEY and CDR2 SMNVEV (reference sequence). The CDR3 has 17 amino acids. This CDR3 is CASSDGGPRGALYGYTF.

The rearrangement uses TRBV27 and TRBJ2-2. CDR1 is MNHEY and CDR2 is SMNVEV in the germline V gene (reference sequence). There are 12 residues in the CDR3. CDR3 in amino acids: CASRRFTGELFF.

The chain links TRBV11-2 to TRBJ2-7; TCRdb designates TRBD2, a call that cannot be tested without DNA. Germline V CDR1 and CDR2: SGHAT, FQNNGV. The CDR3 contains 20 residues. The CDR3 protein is CASSYPSGGDSGRPSYEQYF.

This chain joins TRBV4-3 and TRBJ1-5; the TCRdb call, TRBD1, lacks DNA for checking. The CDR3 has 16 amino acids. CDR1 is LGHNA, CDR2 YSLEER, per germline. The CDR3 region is CASSQDPLDSNQPQHF.

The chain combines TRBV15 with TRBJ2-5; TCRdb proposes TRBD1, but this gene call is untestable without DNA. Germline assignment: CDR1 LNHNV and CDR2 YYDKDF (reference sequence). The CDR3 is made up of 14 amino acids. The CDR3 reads CATSPEGGGWTQYF.

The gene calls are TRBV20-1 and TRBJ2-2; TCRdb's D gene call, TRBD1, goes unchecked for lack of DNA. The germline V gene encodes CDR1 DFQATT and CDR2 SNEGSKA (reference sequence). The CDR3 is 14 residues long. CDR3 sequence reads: CSATRVGNTGELFF.

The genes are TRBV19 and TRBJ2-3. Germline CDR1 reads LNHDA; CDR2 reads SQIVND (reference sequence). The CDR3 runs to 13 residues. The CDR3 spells CASSSGSTDTQYF.

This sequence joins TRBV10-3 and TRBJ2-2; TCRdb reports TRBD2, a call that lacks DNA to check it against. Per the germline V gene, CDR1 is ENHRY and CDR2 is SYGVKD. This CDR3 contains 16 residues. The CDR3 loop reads CAISLAGGRNTGELFF.

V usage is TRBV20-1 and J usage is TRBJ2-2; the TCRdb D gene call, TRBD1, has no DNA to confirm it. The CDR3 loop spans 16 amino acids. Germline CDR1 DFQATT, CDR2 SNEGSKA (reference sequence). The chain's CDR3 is CSAQAIGAGNTGELFF.

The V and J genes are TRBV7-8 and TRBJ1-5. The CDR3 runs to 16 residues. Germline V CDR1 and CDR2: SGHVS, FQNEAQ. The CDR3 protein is CASSLEARVGFGNQHF.

CDR3 region: CASSLGQRARDGYTF. The genes are TRBV5-1 and TRBJ1-2. Germline V gene lookup returns CDR1 SGHRS and CDR2 YFSETQ. The CDR3 totals 15 residues.

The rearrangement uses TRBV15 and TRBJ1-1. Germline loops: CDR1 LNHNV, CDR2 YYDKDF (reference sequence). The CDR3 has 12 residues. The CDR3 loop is CATSSANTEAFF.

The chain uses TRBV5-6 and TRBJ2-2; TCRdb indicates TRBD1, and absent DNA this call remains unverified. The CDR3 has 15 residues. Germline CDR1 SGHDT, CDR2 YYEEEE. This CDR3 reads CATPGRQANTGELFF.

The CDR3 here is CSARAASAMGTDTQYF. The chain recombines TRBV20-1 with TRBJ2-3; TCRdb's assignment of TRBD2 cannot be checked, as there is no DNA. The CDR3 totals 16 residues. Per germline, CDR1 DFQATT and CDR2 SNEGSKA (reference sequence).

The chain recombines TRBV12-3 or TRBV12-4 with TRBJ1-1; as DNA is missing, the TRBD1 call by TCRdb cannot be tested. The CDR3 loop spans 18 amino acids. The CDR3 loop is CASTHPTGTALRGTEAFF.

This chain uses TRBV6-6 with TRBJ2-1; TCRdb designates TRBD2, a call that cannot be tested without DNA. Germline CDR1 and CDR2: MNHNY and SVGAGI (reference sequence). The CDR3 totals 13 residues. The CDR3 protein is CATEGLAGNEQFF.

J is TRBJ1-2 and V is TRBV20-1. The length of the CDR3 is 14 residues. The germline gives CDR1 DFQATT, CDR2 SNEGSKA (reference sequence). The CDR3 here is CSARVPFGVGGYTF.

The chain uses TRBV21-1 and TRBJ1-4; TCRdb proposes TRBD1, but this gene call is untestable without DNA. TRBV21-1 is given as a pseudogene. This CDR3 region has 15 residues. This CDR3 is CASPSGDARNEKLFF.

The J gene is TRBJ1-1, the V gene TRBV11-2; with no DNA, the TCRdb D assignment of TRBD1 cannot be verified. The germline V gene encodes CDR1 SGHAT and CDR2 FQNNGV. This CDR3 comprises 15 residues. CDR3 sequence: CASSFQGQWDTEAFF. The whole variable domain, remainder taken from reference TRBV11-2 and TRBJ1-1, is EAGVAQSPRYKIIEKRQSVAFWCNPISGHATLYWYQQILGQGPKLLIQFQNNGVVDDSQLPKDRFSAERLKGVDSTLKIQPAKLEDSAVYLCASSFQGQWDTEAFFGQGTRLTVV.

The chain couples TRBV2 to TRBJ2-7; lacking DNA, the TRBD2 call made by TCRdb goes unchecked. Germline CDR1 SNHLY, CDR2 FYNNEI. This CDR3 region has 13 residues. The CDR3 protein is CASGAGGFYEQYF.

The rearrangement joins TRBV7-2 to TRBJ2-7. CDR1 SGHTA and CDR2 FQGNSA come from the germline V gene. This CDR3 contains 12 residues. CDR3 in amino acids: CASSLGELEQYF.

The CDR3 loop is CASSPYRGGHSPLHF. V gene TRBV18 combines with J gene TRBJ1-6; without DNA, the TCRdb call of TRBD1 cannot be checked. The CDR3 runs 15 residues. The germline V gene has CDR1 KGHSH and CDR2 LQKENI.